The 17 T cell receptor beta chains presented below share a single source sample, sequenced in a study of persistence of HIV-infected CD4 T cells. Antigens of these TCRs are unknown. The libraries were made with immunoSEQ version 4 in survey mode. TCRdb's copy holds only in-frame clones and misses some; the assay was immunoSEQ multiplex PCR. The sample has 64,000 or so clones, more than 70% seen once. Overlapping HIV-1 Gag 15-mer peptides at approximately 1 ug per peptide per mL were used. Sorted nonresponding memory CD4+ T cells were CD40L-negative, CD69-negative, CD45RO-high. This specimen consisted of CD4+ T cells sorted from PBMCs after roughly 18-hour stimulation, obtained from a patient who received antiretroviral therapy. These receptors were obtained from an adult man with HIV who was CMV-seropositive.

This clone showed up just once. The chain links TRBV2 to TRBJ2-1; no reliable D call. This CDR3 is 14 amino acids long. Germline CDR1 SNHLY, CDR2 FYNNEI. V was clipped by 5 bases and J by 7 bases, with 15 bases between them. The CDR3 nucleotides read TGTGCCAGCAGTCCCCGCTCTTGGGCAAATGAGCAGTTCTTC. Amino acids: CASSPRSWANEQFF.

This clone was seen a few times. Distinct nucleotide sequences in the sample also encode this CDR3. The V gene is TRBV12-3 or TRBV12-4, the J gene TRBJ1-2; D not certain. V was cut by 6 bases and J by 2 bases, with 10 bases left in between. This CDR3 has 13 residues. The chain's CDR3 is CASSYDGNYGYTF. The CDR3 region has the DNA TGTGCCAGCAGCTATGACGGGAACTATGGCTACACCTTC.

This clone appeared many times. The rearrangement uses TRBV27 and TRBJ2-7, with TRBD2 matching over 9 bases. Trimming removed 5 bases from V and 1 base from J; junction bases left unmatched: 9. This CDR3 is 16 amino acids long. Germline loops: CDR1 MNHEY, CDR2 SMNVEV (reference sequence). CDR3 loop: CASSPKTSGVSYEQYF. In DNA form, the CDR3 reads TGTGCCAGCAGTCCCAAGACTAGCGGTGTTTCCTACGAGCAGTACTTC.

The CDR3 bases are TGTGCCAGCAATATGGCGAACACTGAAGCTTTCTTT. Amino acids: CASNMANTEAFF. The chain links TRBV6-5 to TRBJ1-1; the D is unclear. This CDR3 spans 12 amino acids. With 7 bases removed from V and 1 base from J, the gap between germline ends came to 7 bases. The germline CDR1 and CDR2 sequences are MNHEY and SVGAGI.

CDR3 in amino acids: CASSLEPGNTIYF. The DNA for the CDR3 is TGCGCCAGCAGCTTGGAACCTGGAAACACCATATATTTT. The rearrangement uses TRBV5-1 and TRBJ1-3; D gene ambiguous. This CDR3 has 13 amino acids. Germline loops: CDR1 SGHRS, CDR2 YFSETQ. V was clipped by 0 bases and J by 2 bases, with 3 bases between them.

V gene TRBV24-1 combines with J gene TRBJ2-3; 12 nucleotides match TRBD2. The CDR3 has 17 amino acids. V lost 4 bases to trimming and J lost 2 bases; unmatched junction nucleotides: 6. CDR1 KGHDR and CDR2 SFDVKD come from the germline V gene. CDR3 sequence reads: CATSDSGLAGNTDTQYF. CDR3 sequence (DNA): TGTGCCACCAGTGACTCCGGACTAGCGGGGAACACAGATACGCAGTATTTT.

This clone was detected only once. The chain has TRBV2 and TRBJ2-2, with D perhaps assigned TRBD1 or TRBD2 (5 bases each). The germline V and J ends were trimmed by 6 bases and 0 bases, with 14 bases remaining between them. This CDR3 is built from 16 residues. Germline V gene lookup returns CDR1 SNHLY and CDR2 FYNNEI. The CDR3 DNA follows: TGTGCCAGCAGCGGGGACCGCTTCGCGAACACCGGGGAGCTGTTTTTT. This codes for CASSGDRFANTGELFF.

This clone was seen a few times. DNA for the CDR3: TGTGCCACCAGTAGACAGGGGGGACGCGAGCAGTACTTC. It translates to CATSRQGGREQYF. V is TRBV24-1 and J is TRBJ2-7; 9 nucleotides line up with TRBD1. Germline CDR1 KGHDR, CDR2 SFDVKD. The CDR3 contains 13 residues. V gave up 6 bases and J gave up 6 bases; unmatched junction bases: 5.

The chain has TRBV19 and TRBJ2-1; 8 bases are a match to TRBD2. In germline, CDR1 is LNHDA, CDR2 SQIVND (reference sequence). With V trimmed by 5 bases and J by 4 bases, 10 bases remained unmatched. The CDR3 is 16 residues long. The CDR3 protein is CASSRGGRYLYNEQFF. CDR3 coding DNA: TGTGCCAGTAGTCGCGGGGGGCGATATTTGTACAATGAGCAGTTCTTC. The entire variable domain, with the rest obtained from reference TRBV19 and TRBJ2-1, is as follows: DGGITQSPKYLFRKEGQNVTLSCEQNLNHDAMYWYRQDPGQGLRLIYYSQIVNDFQKGDIAEGYSVSREKKESFPLTVTSAQKNPTAFYLCASSRGGRYLYNEQFFGPGTRLTVL.

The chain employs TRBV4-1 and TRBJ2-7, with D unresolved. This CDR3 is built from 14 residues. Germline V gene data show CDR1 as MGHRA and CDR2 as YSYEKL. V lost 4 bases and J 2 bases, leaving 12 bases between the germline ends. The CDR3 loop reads CASSPSDSPYEQYF. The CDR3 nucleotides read TGCGCCAGCAGCCCGAGCGACTCCCCCTACGAGCAGTACTTC.

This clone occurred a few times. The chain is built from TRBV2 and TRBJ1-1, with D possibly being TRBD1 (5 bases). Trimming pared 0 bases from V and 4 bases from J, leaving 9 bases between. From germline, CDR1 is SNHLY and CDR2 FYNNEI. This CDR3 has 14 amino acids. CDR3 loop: CASSEAAQGTEAFF. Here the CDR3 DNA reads TGTGCCAGCAGTGAAGCGGCGCAGGGCACTGAAGCTTTCTTT.

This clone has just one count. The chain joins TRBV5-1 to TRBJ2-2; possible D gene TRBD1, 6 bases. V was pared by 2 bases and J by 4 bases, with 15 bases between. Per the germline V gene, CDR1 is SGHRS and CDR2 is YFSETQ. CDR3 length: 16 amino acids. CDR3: CASSFRQERTTGELFF. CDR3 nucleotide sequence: TGCGCCAGCAGCTTCCGACAGGAGCGTACCACCGGGGAGCTGTTTTTT.

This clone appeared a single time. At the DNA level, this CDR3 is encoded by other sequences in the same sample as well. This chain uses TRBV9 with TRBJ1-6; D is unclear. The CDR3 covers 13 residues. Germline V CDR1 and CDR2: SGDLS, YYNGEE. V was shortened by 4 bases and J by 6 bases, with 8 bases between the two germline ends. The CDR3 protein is CASSPRSNSPLHF. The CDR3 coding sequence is TGTGCCAGCAGCCCACGGAGTAATTCACCCCTCCACTTT.

In nucleotides, the CDR3 is TGTGCCAGCTCACCCCCACGGGGGTCCTCTGGAAACACCATATATTTT. This encodes CASSPPRGSSGNTIYF. The V gene is TRBV18, the J gene TRBJ1-3; perhaps TRBD1 as D (5 bases). The CDR3 runs 16 residues. V was pared by 3 bases and J by 0 bases, with 12 bases between. Germline-derived CDR1 and CDR2 are KGHSH and LQKENI.

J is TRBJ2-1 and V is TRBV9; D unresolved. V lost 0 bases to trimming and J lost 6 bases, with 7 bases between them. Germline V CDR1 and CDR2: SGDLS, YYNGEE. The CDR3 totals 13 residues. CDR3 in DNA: TGTGCCAGCAGCGTAGCCACCTTCAATGAGCAGTTCTTC. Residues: CASSVATFNEQFF. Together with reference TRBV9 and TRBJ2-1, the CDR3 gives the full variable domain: DSGVTQTPKHLITATGQRVTLRCSPRSGDLSVYWYQQSLDQGLQFLIQYYNGEERAKGNILERFSAQQFPDLHSELNLSSLELGDSALYFCASSVATFNEQFFGPGTRLTVL.

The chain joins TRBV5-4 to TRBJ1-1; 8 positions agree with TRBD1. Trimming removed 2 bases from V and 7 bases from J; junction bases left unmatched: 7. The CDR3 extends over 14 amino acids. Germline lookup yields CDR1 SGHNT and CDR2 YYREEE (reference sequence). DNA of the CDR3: TGTGCCAGCAGCTTTACAGGGGGTAGTGATGAAGCTTTCTTT. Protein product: CASSFTGGSDEAFF. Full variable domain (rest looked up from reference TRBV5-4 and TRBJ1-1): ETGVTQSPTHLIKTRGQQVTLRCSSQSGHNTVSWYQQALGQGPQFIFQYYREEENGRGNFPPRFSGLQFPNYSSELNVNALELDDSALYLCASSFTGGSDEAFFGQGTRLTVV.

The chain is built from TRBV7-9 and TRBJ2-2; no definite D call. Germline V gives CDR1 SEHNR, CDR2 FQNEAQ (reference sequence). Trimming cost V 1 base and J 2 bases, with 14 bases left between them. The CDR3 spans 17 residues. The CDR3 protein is CASSLEGRSRNTGELFF. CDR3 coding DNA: TGTGCCAGCAGCTTAGAGGGTAGGAGCCGAAACACCGGGGAGCTGTTTTTT.